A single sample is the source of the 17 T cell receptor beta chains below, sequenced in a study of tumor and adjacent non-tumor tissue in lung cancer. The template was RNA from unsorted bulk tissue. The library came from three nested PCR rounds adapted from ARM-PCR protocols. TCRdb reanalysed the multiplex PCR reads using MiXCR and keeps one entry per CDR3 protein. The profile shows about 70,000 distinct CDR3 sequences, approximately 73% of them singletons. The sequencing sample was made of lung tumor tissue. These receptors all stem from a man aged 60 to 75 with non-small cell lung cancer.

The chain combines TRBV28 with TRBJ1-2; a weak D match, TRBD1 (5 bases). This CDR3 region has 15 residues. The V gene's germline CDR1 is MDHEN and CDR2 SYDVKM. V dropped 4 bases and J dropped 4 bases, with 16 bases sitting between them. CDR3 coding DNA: TGTGCCAGCAGTTCCGTATGGGGGGTTGGCTATGGCTACACCTTC. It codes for CASSSVWGVGYGYTF.

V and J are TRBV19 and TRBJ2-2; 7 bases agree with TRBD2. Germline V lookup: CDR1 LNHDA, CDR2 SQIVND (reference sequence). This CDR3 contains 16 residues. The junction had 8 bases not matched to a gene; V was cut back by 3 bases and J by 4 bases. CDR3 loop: CASSILPSGRTGELFF. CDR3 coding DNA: TGTGCCAGTAGTATTCTGCCTAGCGGACGCACCGGGGAGCTGTTTTTT.

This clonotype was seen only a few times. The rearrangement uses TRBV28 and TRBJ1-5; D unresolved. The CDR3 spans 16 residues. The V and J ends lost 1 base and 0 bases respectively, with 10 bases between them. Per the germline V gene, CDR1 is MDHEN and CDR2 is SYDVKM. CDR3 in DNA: TGTGCCAGCAGTTTATTCCCCGCAGTTAGCAATCAGCCCCAGCATTTT. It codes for CASSLFPAVSNQPQHF. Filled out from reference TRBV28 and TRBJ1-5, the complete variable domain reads DVKVTQSSRYLVKRTGEKVFLECVQDMDHENMFWYRQDPGLGLRLIYFSYDVKMKEKGDIPEGYSVSREKKERFSLILESASTNQTSMYLCASSLFPAVSNQPQHFGDGTRLSIL.

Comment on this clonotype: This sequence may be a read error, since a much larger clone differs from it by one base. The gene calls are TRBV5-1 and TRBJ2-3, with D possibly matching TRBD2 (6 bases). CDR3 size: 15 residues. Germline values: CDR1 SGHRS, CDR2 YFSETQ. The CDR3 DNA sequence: TGCGCCAGCAGCTTGGCGGGACTTGGCACAGATATGCAGTATTTT. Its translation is CASSLAGLGTDMQYF.

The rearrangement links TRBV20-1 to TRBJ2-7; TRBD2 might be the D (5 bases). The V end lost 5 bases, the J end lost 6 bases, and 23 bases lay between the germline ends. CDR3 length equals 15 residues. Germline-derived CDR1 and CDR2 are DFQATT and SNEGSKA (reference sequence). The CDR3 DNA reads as TGCAGTGCTCACTTCCAGAGAATAGCGACTTGCGAGCAGTACTTC. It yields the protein CSAHFQRIATCEQYF.

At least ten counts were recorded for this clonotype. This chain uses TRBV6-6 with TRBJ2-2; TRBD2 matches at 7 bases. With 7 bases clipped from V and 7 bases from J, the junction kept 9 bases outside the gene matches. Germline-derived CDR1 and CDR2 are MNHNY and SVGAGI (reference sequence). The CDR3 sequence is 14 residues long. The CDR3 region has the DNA TGTGCCAGCAAGGGGCGGGAGTGGGGCGGGGAGCTGTTTTTT. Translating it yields CASKGREWGGELFF.

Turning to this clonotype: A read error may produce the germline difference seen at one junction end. CDR3 region: CACTWRQTYNEKFF. CDR3 DNA sequence: TGCGCCTGCACGTGGAGACAGACGTACAATGAGAAGTTCTTC. V is TRBV5-1 and J is TRBJ2-1; TRBD1 is a possible D gene (5 bases). Germline V gene sequence: CDR1 SGHRS, CDR2 YFSETQ. The CDR3 extends over 14 amino acids. The full variable domain, its missing parts supplied by reference TRBV5-1 and TRBJ2-1, is KAGVTQTPRYLIKTRGQQVTLSCSPISGHRSVSWYQQTPGQGLQFLFEYFSETQRNKGNFPGRFSGRQFSNSRSEMNVSTLELGDSALYLCACTWRQTYNEKFFGPGTRLTVL.

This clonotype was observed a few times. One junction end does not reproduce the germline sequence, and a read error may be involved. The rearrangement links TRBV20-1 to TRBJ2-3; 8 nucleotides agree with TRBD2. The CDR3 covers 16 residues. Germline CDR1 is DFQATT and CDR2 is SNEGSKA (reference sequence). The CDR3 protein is CSARDPRGRRTDTRYF. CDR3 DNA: TGCAGTGCTAGAGATCCCCGCGGGAGGCGCACAGATACGCGGTATTTT.

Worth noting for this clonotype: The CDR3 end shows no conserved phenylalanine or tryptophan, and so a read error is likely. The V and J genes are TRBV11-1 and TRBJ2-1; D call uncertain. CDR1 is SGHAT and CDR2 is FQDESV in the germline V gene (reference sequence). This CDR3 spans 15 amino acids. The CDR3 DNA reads TGTGCCAACAGCGCGGACCCAAGCTCCTACAAAGAGCAGTTCTAC. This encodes CANSADPSSYKEQFY.

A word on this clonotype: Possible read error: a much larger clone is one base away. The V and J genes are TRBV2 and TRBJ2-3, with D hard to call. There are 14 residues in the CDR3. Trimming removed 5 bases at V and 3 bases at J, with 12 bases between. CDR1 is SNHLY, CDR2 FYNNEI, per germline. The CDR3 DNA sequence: TGTGCCAGCAGTCTAAGCGCTCGGACAGATACGCAGTATTTT. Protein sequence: CASSLSARTDTQYF. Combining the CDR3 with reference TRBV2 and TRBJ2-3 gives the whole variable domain EPEVTQTPSHQVTQMGQEVILRCVPISNHLYFYWYRQILGQKVEFLVSFYNNEISEKSEIFDDQFSVERPDGSNFTLKIRSTKLEDSAMYFCASSLSARTDTQYFGPGTRLTVL.

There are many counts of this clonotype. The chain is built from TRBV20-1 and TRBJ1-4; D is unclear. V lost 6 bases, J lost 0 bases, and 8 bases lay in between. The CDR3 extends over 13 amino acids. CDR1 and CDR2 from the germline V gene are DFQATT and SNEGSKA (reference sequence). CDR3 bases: TGCAGTGCCCAGAGGTCAACTAATGAAAAACTGTTTTTT. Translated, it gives CSAQRSTNEKLFF.

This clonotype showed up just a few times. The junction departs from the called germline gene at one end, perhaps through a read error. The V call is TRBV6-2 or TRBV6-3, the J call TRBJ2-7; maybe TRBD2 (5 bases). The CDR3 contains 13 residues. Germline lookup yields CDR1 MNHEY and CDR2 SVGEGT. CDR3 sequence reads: CDSSKLVLYKQYF. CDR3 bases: TGTGACAGCAGCAAACTAGTCCTTTACAAGCAGTACTTC.

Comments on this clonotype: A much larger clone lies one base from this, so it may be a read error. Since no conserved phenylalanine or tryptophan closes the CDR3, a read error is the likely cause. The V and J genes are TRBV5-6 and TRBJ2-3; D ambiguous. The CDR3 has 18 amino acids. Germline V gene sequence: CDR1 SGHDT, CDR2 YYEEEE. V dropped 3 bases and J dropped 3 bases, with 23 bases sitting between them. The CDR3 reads CASSWALSGGHQTDTQYL. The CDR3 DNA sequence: TGTGCCAGCAGCTGGGCCCTTAGTGGCGGCCATCAAACAGATACGCAGTATCTT.

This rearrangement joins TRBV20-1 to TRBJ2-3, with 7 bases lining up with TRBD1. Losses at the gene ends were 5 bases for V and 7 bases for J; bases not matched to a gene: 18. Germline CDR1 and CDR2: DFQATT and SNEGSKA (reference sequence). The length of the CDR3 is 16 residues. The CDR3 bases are TGCAGTGCTCGACCATCGGGACAGTGGGTGCACAATACGCAGTATTTT. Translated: CSARPSGQWVHNTQYF.

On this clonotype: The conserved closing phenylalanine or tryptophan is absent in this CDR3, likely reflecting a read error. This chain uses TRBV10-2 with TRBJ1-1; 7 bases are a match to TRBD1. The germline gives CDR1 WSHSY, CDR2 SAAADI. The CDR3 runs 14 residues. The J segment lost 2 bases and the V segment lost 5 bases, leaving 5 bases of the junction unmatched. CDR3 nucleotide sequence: TGCGCCAGCAGTCGAGACAGGGCTAACACTGAAGCTTTCTAT. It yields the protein CASSRDRANTEAFY.

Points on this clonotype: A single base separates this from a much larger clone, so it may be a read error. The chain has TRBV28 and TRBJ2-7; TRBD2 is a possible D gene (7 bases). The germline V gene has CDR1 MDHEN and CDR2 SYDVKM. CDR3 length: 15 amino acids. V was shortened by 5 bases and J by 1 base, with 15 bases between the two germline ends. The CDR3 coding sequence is TGTGCCAGCAGTGGGAGGGGGGAAAAATCCTACGAGCAGTACTTC. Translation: CASSGRGEKSYEQYF.

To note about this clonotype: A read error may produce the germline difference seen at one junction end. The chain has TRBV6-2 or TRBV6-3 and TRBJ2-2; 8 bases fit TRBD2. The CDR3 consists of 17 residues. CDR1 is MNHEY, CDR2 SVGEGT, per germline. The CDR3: CANSYRTGGAETGELFF. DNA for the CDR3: TGTGCCAACAGTTACCGAACGGGAGGGGCGGAGACCGGGGAGCTGTTTTTT.